This T cell receptor beta chain was captured by sequencing in a study of CXCR3-negative and CXCR3-positive naive CD8 T cells. Overall study results and limits: Naive CXCR3-positive and CXCR3-negative cells shared similar TRBV-TRBJ usage, unlike memory cells. TRB CDR3 hydrophobicity was greater in CXCR3-positive naive cells than in CXCR3-negative naive cells.

The CDR3 loop spans 11 amino acids. CDR1 is MNHEY and CDR2 is SVGAGI in the germline V gene. Remarks on this clonotype: Its antigen is still unknown.

UMI-labeled TRB cDNA libraries were prepared by 5' RACE. TCRdb reanalyzed the 5' RACE reads, giving one entry per CDR3 protein sequence and no DNA. The listing records under 85,000 distinct CDR3 sequences. The sequence came from a human donor in good health. Some clones in this sample may be carry-over from other donors' samples. The V gene is TRBV6-5, the J gene TRBJ2-7. Sequencing was performed on naive CXCR3+ CD8+ T cells from blood. Subset specified: CD45RO-CCR7+CD27+CD95- naive CD8+ T cells expressing CXCR3 (TNR3+). CDR3 region: CASSYRHEQYF.